This entry lists 17 T cell receptor beta chains sequenced from one sample in a study of T-cell memory formation after mild COVID-19. TCRdb itself ran the 5' RACE reads through MiXCR, one entry per CDR3 protein. Among 200,000 or so distinct CDR3 sequences listed, around 17% were seen once. Sequencing was carried out using PBMCs or a T cell subset sorted from them (not recorded which). The receptors shown here come from an adult woman who had mild COVID-19 (a few samples of this study predate the infection). Cell type and time point are not known.

This clonotype was counted between two and nine times. V and J are TRBV18 and TRBJ1-4; TRBD1 aligns across 8 bases. The CDR3 is 13 residues long. The J segment lost 5 bases and the V segment lost 8 bases, leaving 4 bases of the junction unmatched. The germline CDR1 and CDR2 sequences are KGHSH and LQKENI. In nucleotides, the CDR3 is TGTGCCAGCGGACAGGGCTCAAATGAAAAACTGTTTTTT. This codes for CASGQGSNEKLFF.

The chain combines TRBV20-1 with TRBJ1-5; D might be TRBD1 (6 bases). Trimming removed 4 bases from V and 3 bases from J, with 25 bases in between. The CDR3 has 18 residues. Germline V lookup: CDR1 DFQATT, CDR2 SNEGSKA (reference sequence). Here the CDR3 reads CSATTGGNRAGSNQPQHF. The DNA for the CDR3 is TGCAGTGCTACGACGGGGGGGAACAGGGCTGGCTCCAATCAGCCCCAGCATTTT.

The rearrangement links TRBV20-1 to TRBJ2-3; tentative D call: TRBD2 (6 bases). The CDR3 is 15 amino acids. CDR1 and CDR2 from the germline V gene are DFQATT and SNEGSKA (reference sequence). With 5 bases removed from V and 3 bases from J, the gap between germline ends came to 18 bases. This CDR3 is CSAYNHGGSTDTQYF. The CDR3 coding sequence is TGCAGTGCTTATAACCATGGGGGGTCGACAGATACGCAGTATTTT.

This chain joins TRBV7-9 and TRBJ2-5; no clear D. The germline CDR1 and CDR2 sequences are SEHNR and FQNEAQ (reference sequence). The length of the CDR3 is 14 residues. Trimming left V 2 bases short and J 3 bases short, with 10 bases between. The CDR3 reads CASSLPPSEETQYF. CDR3 nucleotide sequence: TGTGCCAGCAGCTTACCCCCAAGCGAAGAGACCCAGTACTTC.

This clonotype was counted a few times. V and J are TRBV4-1 and TRBJ2-5; no clear D gene. Germline assignment: CDR1 MGHRA and CDR2 YSYEKL. CDR3 size: 13 residues. V lost 1 base and J lost 1, with 4 bases in between. For the CDR3, the DNA is TGCGCCAGCAGCCAAGGGGGCCAAGAGACCCAGTACTTC. Encoded protein: CASSQGGQETQYF.

This clonotype has a handful of counts. This rearrangement joins TRBV14 to TRBJ2-1; 10 bases agree with TRBD1. The CDR3 runs 13 residues. Germline V gene lookup returns CDR1 SGHDN and CDR2 FVKESK. J lost 8 bases, V lost 9 bases, and 7 bases had no gene match. CDR3 amino acids: CASNRDRGYEQFF. The CDR3, as DNA: TGTGCCAGTAACCGGGACAGGGGCTATGAGCAGTTCTTC.

CDR3 amino acids: CATSRDSHLGEKLFF. In nucleotides, the CDR3 is TGTGCCACCAGCAGAGATTCCCATCTGGGTGAAAAACTGTTTTTT. The chain has TRBV15 and TRBJ1-4; no clear D. Trimming removed 0 bases from V and 7 bases from J, with 12 bases in between. Germline V CDR1 and CDR2: LNHNV, YYDKDF (reference sequence). The CDR3 runs to 15 residues.

The chain has TRBV14 and TRBJ1-2, with D perhaps matching TRBD1 (6 bases). V was cut by 5 bases and J by 4 bases, with 11 bases left in between. This CDR3 is 13 amino acids long. Germline V gene data show CDR1 as SGHDN and CDR2 as FVKESK. The CDR3 region has the DNA TGTGCCAGCAGCTTCGACAGGTTCTATGGCTACACCTTC. This codes for CASSFDRFYGYTF.

The chain combines TRBV18 with TRBJ2-5; 7 nucleotides match TRBD2. This CDR3 is built from 14 residues. The germline CDR1 and CDR2 sequences are KGHSH and LQKENI. J was trimmed by 5 bases and V by 2 bases; bases with no gene match: 5. The CDR3, as DNA: TGTGCCAGCTCACCAGTCCCTAGCGGCGAGACCCAGTACTTC. It yields the protein CASSPVPSGETQYF.

Notes on this clonotype: Sequence at one end of the junction differs from germline and may be a read error. The chain has TRBV4-2 and TRBJ2-7; D not resolved. Germline V gives CDR1 LGHNA, CDR2 YNFKEQ. The CDR3 runs to 15 residues. This chain's CDR3 is CDSSQDVRSSYEQYF. CDR3 sequence (DNA): TGTGACAGCAGCCAAGACGTCCGAAGCTCCTACGAGCAGTACTTC.

This clonotype was recorded a few times. This rearrangement joins TRBV3-1 to TRBJ1-6, with unresolved D. The V gene lost 4 bases and the J gene lost 3 bases, with 4 bases spanning the gap. CDR3 length: 13 residues. The germline CDR1 and CDR2 sequences are LGHDT and YNNKEL (reference sequence). The CDR3 is CASSRIYNSPLHF. CDR3 DNA: TGTGCCAGCAGCCGAATCTATAATTCACCCCTCCACTTT.

The rearrangement uses TRBV25-1 and TRBJ2-7; 9 bases are a match to TRBD2. V lost 2 bases, J lost 2 bases, and 4 bases stayed unmatched. Looked up from germline, CDR1 is MGHDK and CDR2 is SYGVNS. CDR3 length: 15 amino acids. CDR3 nucleotide sequence: TGTGCCAGCAGTGAACAGGCTAGCGGGACCTACGAGCAGTACTTC. Residues: CASSEQASGTYEQYF.

V gene TRBV5-8 combines with J gene TRBJ2-3; TRBD2 aligns across 13 bases. The CDR3 loop spans 19 amino acids. Germline CDR1 is SGHTS and CDR2 is YDEGEE. The J segment lost 4 bases and the V segment lost 2 bases, leaving 13 bases of the junction unmatched. As DNA, the CDR3 is TGTGCCAGCAGCTTACACAGACTAGCGGGGGGCGGAAGCGCAGATACGCAGTATTTT. This codes for CASSLHRLAGGGSADTQYF.

The chain couples TRBV12-3 or TRBV12-4 to TRBJ2-7; TRBD2 is a possible D gene (5 bases). The CDR3 runs to 12 residues. Trimming shortened V by 6 bases and J by 3 bases, and 9 bases separated the two germline ends. CDR3 amino acids: CASRRALYEQYF. CDR3 DNA: TGTGCCAGCAGGAGGGCCCTCTACGAGCAGTACTTC.

Only a few counts were recorded for this clonotype. The chain uses TRBV5-8 and TRBJ2-7, with TRBD1 identical over 7 bases. The CDR3 length is 18 residues. Trimming took 0 bases from V and 2 from J; bases not matched to a gene: 14. Germline CDR1 and CDR2: SGHTS and YDEGEE. The CDR3 DNA reads as TGTGCCAGCAGCTTGGGCTCCCACAGGGGCCTCGCCACCTACGAGCAGTACTTC. It encodes CASSLGSHRGLATYEQYF.

The chain is built from TRBV29-1 and TRBJ1-3; D remains ambiguous. The length of the CDR3 is 14 residues. Germline V gives CDR1 SQVTM, CDR2 ANQGSEA. The ends were cut back, 1 base at V and 0 bases at J, with 7 bases in the middle. CDR3 sequence (DNA): TGCAGCGTTGAAGTAGGATACTCTGGAAACACCATATATTTT. This codes for CSVEVGYSGNTIYF. Using reference TRBV29-1 and TRBJ1-3 for the parts outside the CDR3, the full variable domain is SAVISQKPSRDICQRGTSLTIQCQVDSQVTMMFWYRQQPGQSLTLIATANQGSEATYESGFVIDKFPISRPNLTFSTLTVSNMSPEDSSIYLCSVEVGYSGNTIYFGEGSWLTVV.

This clonotype was observed a few times. This sequence joins TRBV4-3 and TRBJ2-5, with D perhaps matching TRBD2 (5 bases). The CDR3 has 15 amino acids. V shed 5 bases and J shed 4 bases, with 17 bases lying between them. The germline V gene has CDR1 LGHNA and CDR2 YSLEER. The CDR3 DNA follows: TGCGCCAGCAGCTCTCAGAGGGCGGGTCGAGAGACCCAGTACTTC. Translated: CASSSQRAGRETQYF.